This T cell receptor (beta chain) is drawn from a study of technical replicates of blood from a few donors. The protocol was immunoSEQ multiplex PCR, while the TCRdb copy is restricted to in-frame clones and leaves out a portion. The top ten hold roughly 0.41% of the sample, which has over 70,000 clones, roughly 92% seen once. CDR3 length: 10 residues. Germline values: CDR1 SSHAT, CDR2 FNYEAQ (reference sequence). Only a few counts were recorded for this clone. Sequencing used T cells isolated from PBMCs. The TCR sequence derives from a human donor in good health. This sequence joins TRBV7-7 and TRBJ1-1; weak D call: TRBD1 (5 bases). Here the CDR3 reads CAISRTEAFF. The CDR3 region has the DNA TGTGCTATTTCGAGGACAGAAGCTTTCTTT.